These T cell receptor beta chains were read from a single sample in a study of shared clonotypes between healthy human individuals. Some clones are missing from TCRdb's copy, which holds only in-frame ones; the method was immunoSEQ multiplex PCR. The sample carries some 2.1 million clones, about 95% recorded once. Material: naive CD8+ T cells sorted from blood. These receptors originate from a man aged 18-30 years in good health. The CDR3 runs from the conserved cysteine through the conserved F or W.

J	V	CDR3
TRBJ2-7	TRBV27	CASSLLVPSGGAHEQYF
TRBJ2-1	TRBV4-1	CASSQGNEQFF
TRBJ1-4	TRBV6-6	CASSYRGLGEKLFF
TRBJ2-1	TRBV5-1	CASSLWSGQYNEQFF
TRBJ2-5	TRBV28	CASSLARVDSQETQYF
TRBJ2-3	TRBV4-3	CASSDWTSGMPDTQYF
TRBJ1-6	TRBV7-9	CASTQEGRYNSPLHF
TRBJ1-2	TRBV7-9	CAIPSSSQGYGYTF
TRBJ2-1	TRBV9	CASSVEGKLYNEQFF
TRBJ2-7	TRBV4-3	CASSQVASPTYEQYF
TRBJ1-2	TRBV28	CASRTGQYGYTF
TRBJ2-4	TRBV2	CASVRLGMENIQYF
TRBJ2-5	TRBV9	CASSDGTQETQYF
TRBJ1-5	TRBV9	CASSGPTGINQPQHF
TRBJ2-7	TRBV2	CASTTGQATVSYEQYF
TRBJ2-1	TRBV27	CASSLSSWLAGPYNEQFF
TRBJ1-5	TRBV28	CASSFFRGVTNQPQHF
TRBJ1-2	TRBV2	CASSETYRSPDGYTF
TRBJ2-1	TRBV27	CASRGTPFYNEQFF
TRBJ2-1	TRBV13	CASSFPDRVGDEQFF
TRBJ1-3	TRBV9	CASSVAGNVGNTIYF
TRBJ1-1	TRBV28	CASSLRTGGEAFF
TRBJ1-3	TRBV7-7	CASSFEQGYGNTIYF
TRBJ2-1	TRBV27	CASSLSLAGGLFDEQFF
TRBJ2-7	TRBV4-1	CASSQDPTGSVGEQYF
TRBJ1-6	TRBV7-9	CASGTENSPLHF
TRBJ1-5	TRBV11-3	CASSNGPTGGRSNQPQHF
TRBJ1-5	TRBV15	CATSSLGNQPQHF
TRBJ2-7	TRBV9	CASSVGGAPYEQYF
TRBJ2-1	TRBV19	CASSIKVSGSYNEQFF
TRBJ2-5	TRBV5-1	CASSLAPSGDRETQYF
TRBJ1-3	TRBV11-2	CASSLGQGSGNTIYF
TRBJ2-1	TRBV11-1	CASSSSDRTNNEQFF
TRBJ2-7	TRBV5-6	CASSGRGQASYEQYF
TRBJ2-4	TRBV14	CASSQDGASGNIQYF
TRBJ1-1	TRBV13	CASSAYDRGSEAFF
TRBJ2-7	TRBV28	CASSPGGEQYF
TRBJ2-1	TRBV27	CASSLPTGNEQFF
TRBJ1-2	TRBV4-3	CASSQGTDGYTF
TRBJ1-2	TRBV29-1	CSVVRITGNYGYTF
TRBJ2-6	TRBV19	CASSTGPISGANVLTF